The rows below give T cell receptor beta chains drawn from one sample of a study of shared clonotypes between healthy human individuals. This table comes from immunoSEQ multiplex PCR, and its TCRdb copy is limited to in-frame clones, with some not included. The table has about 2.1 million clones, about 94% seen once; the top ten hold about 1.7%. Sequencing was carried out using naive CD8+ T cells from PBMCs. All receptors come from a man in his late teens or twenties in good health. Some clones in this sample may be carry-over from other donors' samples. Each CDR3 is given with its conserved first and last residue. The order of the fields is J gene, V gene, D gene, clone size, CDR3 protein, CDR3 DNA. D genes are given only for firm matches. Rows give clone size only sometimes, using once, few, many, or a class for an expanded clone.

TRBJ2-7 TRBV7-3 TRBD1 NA CASSPEGQSEQYF TGTGCCAGCAGCCCTGAGGGACAGTCCGAGCAGTACTTC
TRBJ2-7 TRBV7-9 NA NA CASSSDLALGEQYF TGTGCCAGCAGCTCAGACCTTGCTTTGGGTGAGCAGTACTTC
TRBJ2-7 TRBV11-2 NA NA CASSLSLAGVRLGEQYF TGTGCCAGCAGCTTATCCCTCGCCGGGGTTCGTCTGGGAGAGCAGTACTTC
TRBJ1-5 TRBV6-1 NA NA CASSIGSQPQHF TGTGCCAGCAGTATAGGGTCCCAGCCCCAGCATTTT
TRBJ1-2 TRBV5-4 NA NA CASSSEGLNYGYTF TGTGCCAGCAGCTCCGAGGGTCTCAACTATGGCTACACCTTC
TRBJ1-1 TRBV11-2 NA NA CASSLVPGLDTEAFF TGTGCCAGCAGCTTAGTTCCGGGGTTGGACACTGAAGCTTTCTTT
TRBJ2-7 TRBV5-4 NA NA CASRRAGERREQYF TGTGCCAGCAGACGGGCGGGCGAGCGTCGCGAGCAGTACTTC
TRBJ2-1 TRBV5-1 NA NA CASSLAETPSSYNEQFF TGCGCCAGCAGCTTGGCCGAGACACCCAGCTCCTACAATGAGCAGTTCTTC
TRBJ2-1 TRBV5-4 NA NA CASSHLISYNEQFF TGTGCCAGCAGCCACCTAATCTCCTACAATGAGCAGTTCTTC
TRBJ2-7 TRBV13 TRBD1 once CASSSIDRGANEQYF TGTGCCAGCAGCTCGATCGACAGGGGCGCTAACGAGCAGTACTTC
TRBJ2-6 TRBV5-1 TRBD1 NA CASSLSPGQISGANVLTF TGCGCCAGCAGCTTATCCCCGGGACAGATCTCTGGGGCCAACGTCCTGACTTTC
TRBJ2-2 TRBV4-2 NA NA CASSRGYTGELFF TGTGCCAGCAGCCGGGGCTACACCGGGGAGCTGTTTTTT
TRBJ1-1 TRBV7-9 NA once CASSSLQGSTIVNTEAFF TGTGCCAGCAGCTCCCTCCAAGGGAGTACGATAGTGAACACTGAAGCTTTCTTT
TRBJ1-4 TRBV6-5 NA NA CASSFLDGINEKLFF TGTGCCAGCAGTTTCCTGGACGGAATTAATGAAAAACTGTTTTTT
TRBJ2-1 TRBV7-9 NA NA CASSLYKQFF TGTGCCAGCAGCTTATACAAGCAGTTCTTC
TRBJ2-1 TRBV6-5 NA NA CASKAYNEQFF TGTGCCAGCAAGGCCTACAATGAGCAGTTCTTC
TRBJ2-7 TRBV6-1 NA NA CASIVGRGKGYEQYF TGTGCCAGCATAGTGGGGAGAGGTAAGGGCTACGAGCAGTACTTC
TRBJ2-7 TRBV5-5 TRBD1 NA CASSPEWGQTYEQYF TGTGCCAGCAGCCCGGAGTGGGGACAGACCTACGAGCAGTACTTC
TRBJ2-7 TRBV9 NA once CASSVGQKSEQYF TGTGCCAGCAGCGTAGGTCAAAAGTCCGAGCAGTACTTC
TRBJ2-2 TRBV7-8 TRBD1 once CASSIDRAKAGELFF TGTGCCAGCAGCATAGACAGGGCTAAAGCCGGGGAGCTGTTTTTT
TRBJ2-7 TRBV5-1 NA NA CASSLVWTETLSYEQYF TGCGCCAGCAGCTTGGTATGGACGGAGACCCTATCCTACGAGCAGTACTTC
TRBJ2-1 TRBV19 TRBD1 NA CASSADRAPYNEQFF TGTGCCAGTAGTGCGGACAGGGCGCCCTACAATGAGCAGTTCTTC
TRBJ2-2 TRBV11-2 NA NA CASSLTPGGGPGELFF TGTGCCAGCAGCTTAACCCCAGGGGGGGGTCCCGGGGAGCTGTTTTTT
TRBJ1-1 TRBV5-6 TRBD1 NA CASNGGGGGTEAFF TGTGCCAGCAACGGGGGAGGGGGCGGCACTGAAGCTTTCTTT
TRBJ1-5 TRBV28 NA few CASIQGNQPQHF TGTGCCAGCATTCAGGGCAATCAGCCCCAGCATTTT
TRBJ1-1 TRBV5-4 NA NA CASSLDRHYEAFF TGTGCCAGCAGCTTGGATCGGCACTATGAAGCTTTCTTT
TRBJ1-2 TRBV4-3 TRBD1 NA CASSQLTGGRYGYTF TGCGCCAGCAGCCAACTTACAGGGGGGAGATATGGCTACACCTTC
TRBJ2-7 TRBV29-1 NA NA CSVYSGYEQYF TGCAGCGTTTATTCGGGCTACGAGCAGTACTTC
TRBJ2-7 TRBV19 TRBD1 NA CASSISTGAEQYF TGTGCCAGTAGTATCTCTACAGGGGCCGAGCAGTACTTC
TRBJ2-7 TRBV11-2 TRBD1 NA CASSLDPYRGQGYEQYF TGTGCCAGCAGCTTAGATCCTTATCGAGGACAGGGCTACGAGCAGTACTTC
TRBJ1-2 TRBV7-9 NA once CASSATGDGYTF TGTGCCAGCAGCGCGACAGGAGATGGCTACACCTTC
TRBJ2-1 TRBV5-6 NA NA CASTHLAYNEQFF TGTGCCAGCACTCACTTAGCCTACAATGAGCAGTTCTTC
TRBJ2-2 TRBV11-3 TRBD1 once CASSSGQAVNTGELFF TGTGCCAGCAGCTCGGGACAGGCGGTGAACACCGGGGAGCTGTTTTTT
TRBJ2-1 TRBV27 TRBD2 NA CAKHLPNRGGDYNEQFF TGTGCCAAACACTTACCGAATCGGGGAGGGGACTACAATGAGCAGTTCTTC
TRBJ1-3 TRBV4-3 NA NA CASSQDNWGSGNTIYF TGCGCCAGCAGCCAAGATAATTGGGGGAGTGGAAACACCATATATTTT
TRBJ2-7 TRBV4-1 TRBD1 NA CASSQGTGLTYEQYF TGCGCCAGCAGCCAAGGGACAGGGCTCACCTACGAGCAGTACTTC
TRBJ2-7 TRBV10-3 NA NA CAISESRLDRYEQYF TGTGCCATCAGTGAGTCGAGGCTAGATCGCTACGAGCAGTACTTC
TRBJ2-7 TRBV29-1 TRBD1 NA CSVSTSRADRVDEQYF TGCAGCGTTTCAACCTCCCGGGCCGACAGGGTCGACGAGCAGTACTTC
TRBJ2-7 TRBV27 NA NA CASGPIGGGYEQYF TGTGCCAGCGGCCCCATTGGGGGAGGATACGAGCAGTACTTC
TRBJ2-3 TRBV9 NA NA CASSVRGAYTDTQYF TGTGCCAGCAGCGTCCGGGGGGCTTACACAGATACGCAGTATTTT
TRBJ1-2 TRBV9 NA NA CASSAYSGADYGYTF TGTGCCAGCAGCGCGTACTCGGGAGCGGATTATGGCTACACCTTC
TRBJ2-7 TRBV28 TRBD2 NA CASSFPPVPGLGTYEQYF TGTGCCAGCAGTTTCCCCCCTGTCCCGGGACTAGGAACCTACGAGCAGTACTTC
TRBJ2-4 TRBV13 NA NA CASSSPGPSENIQYF TGTGCCAGCAGCTCTCCCGGACCATCCGAAAACATTCAGTACTTC
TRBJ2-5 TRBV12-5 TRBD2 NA CASGLPEPSGRGETQYF TGTGCTAGTGGTTTGCCGGAACCTAGCGGGAGAGGGGAGACCCAGTACTTC
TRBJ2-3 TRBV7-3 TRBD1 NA CASSLKVGTGKTDTQYF TGTGCCAGCAGCTTAAAGGTCGGGACAGGGAAAACAGATACGCAGTATTTT
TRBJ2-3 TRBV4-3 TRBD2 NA CASSQEEAGGPPDTQYF TGCGCCAGCAGCCAAGAAGAAGCGGGAGGGCCCCCAGATACGCAGTATTTT
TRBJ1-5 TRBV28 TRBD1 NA CASSQGTAYSNQPQHF TGTGCCAGCAGCCAGGGGACAGCTTATAGCAATCAGCCCCAGCATTTT